This TCR beta chain was profiled in a study of blood T cell repertoires in COVID-19. Study-level information: PBMCs, B-cell-depleted T cells, or T cells provided the cDNA or gDNA that made up the material.

Germline trimming cut 1 base from V and 2 bases from J; bases unmatched to any gene: 1. Per the germline V gene, CDR1 is KGHSH and CDR2 is LQKENI. The CDR3 is 14 residues long. A word on this clone: Other DNA sequences from this sample encode an identical CDR3 as well.

Original processing notes: Estimation of nucleated cell counts relied on the amplification of reference gene primers. Libraries were prepared by immunoSEQ multiplex PCR; TCRdb keeps only in-frame clonotypes and omits some of them. V and J calls and clone size are those listed in that table; D and trimming were worked out from the DNA. Of some 150,000 clones in the sample, approximately 86% were seen once. Sequenced sample: peripheral blood. The receptor was derived from a human donor in a cohort sampled during active COVID-19. V usage is TRBV18 and J usage is TRBJ1-2; 7 bases align to TRBD1. The CDR3 protein is CASSPQGANYGYTF. The CDR3 DNA follows: TGTGCCAGCTCACCACAGGGGGCGAACTATGGCTACACCTTC.